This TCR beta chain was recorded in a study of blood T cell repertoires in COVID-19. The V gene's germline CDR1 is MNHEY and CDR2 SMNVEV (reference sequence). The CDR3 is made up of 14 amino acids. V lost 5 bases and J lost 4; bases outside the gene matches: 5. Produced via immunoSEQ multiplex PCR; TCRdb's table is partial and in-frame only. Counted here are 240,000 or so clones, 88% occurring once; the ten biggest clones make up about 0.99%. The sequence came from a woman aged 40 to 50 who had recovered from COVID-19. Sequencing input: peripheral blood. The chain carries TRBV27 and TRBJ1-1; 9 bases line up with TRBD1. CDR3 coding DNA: TGTGCCAGCAGTCCACTGGACAGGGGCACTGAAGCTTTCTTT. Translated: CASSPLDRGTEAFF.